These T cell receptor beta chains were read from a single sample in a study of blood T cell repertoires in COVID-19. Generated by immunoSEQ multiplex PCR, the TCRdb table keeps only in-frame clones and is missing some. The sample includes some 340,000 clones, approximately 90% of them seen just once. The sample consisted of PBMCs or T cells enriched from blood (not recorded which). Every receptor here comes from a woman between 25 and 40 years old who had been exposed to COVID-19. CDR3s include the opening cysteine and the closing phenylalanine or tryptophan. A D gene is named only where the DNA matches it firmly. Only part of the rows carry a size: once, few, many, or a class if the clone is expanded.

clone size	V gene	J gene	D gene	CDR3 protein	CDR3 DNA
NA	TRBV7-2	TRBJ1-1	NA	CASSFSADTEAFF	TGTGCCAGCAGCTTTTCGGCGGACACTGAAGCTTTCTTT
NA	TRBV14	TRBJ2-7	NA	CASSPRFAQDPTLYEQYF	TGTGCCAGCAGCCCCCGGTTCGCTCAGGATCCCACTCTCTACGAGCAGTACTTC
NA	TRBV4-2	TRBJ1-3	TRBD1	CASSQAGQVLNTIYF	TGTGCCAGCAGCCAAGCCGGACAGGTCCTTAACACCATATATTTT
NA	TRBV5-4	TRBJ1-3	TRBD1	CASSSYRGSGNTIYF	TGTGCCAGCAGCTCGTACAGGGGCTCTGGAAACACCATATATTTT
NA	TRBV6-4	TRBJ1-2	NA	CASSELGGKTYYGYTF	TGTGCCAGCAGTGAACTCGGGGGAAAGACATACTATGGCTACACCTTC
NA	TRBV10-3	TRBJ2-1	TRBD2	CAISERGGSGNEQFF	TGTGCCATCAGTGAGCGGGGGGGGTCTGGCAATGAGCAGTTCTTC
NA	TRBV5-6	TRBJ2-1	TRBD2	CASSLALAGGEQFF	TGTGCCAGCAGCTTGGCCTTAGCGGGTGGGGAGCAGTTCTTC
NA	TRBV2	TRBJ1-6	TRBD1	CARGTGNSPLHF	TGTGCCAGGGGGACAGGGAATTCACCCCTCCACTTT
NA	TRBV19	TRBJ2-7	TRBD2	CASSPGTSFAYEQYF	TGTGCCAGTAGCCCCGGGACTAGCTTTGCCTACGAGCAGTACTTC
NA	TRBV5-1	TRBJ2-3	TRBD2	CASSIQRGSTDTQYF	TGCGCCAGCAGCATCCAGCGGGGCTCTACAGATACGCAGTATTTT
NA	TRBV4-1	TRBJ2-1	NA	CASSQSAPEWQFF	TGCGCCAGCAGCCAAAGCGCCCCAGAGTGGCAGTTCTTC
NA	TRBV5-1	TRBJ2-7	TRBD1	CASSPRTGVSEQYF	TGCGCCAGCAGCCCTCGGACAGGGGTCTCCGAGCAGTACTTC
NA	TRBV4-1	TRBJ1-2	NA	CASSQDSLQGIGYGYTF	TGCGCCAGCAGCCAAGACTCGCTACAGGGAATAGGGTATGGCTACACCTTC
NA	TRBV5-4	TRBJ1-2	TRBD1	CASSNTGGGSYGYTF	TGTGCCAGCAGCAATACAGGGGGTGGGAGCTATGGCTACACCTTC
NA	TRBV7-3	TRBJ1-6	NA	CASSLRGGSYNSPLHF	TGTGCCAGCAGCTTAAGAGGGGGTTCCTATAATTCACCCCTCCACTTT
NA	TRBV7-6	TRBJ1-1	TRBD1	CASSLTGAAGMNTEAFF	TGTGCCAGCAGCCTTACAGGGGCCGCAGGGATGAACACTGAAGCTTTCTTT
once	TRBV2	TRBJ1-2	NA	CASSVGSGQGSVGYTF	TGTGCCAGCAGCGTAGGGAGCGGGCAGGGATCTGTGGGCTACACCTTC
few	TRBV7-2	TRBJ2-7	TRBD1	CASSAGQGTYEQYF	TGTGCCAGCAGCGCCGGACAGGGGACCTACGAGCAGTACTTC
NA	TRBV4-3	TRBJ2-1	NA	CASSQGLGAQGHNEQFF	TGCGCCAGCAGCCAAGGGTTGGGGGCCCAAGGGCACAATGAGCAGTTCTTC
NA	TRBV27	TRBJ2-2	NA	CASSLYSPLYTGELFF	TGTGCCAGCAGTTTATATAGCCCGCTGTACACCGGGGAGCTGTTTTTT
NA	TRBV7-9	TRBJ2-7	NA	CASSETGLSYEQYF	TGTGCCAGCTCTGAAACAGGCCTCTCCTACGAGCAGTACTTC
NA	TRBV7-2	TRBJ2-1	TRBD2	CASSLGTSGGSYNEQFF	TGTGCCAGCAGCCTGGGGACTAGCGGGGGGTCCTACAATGAGCAGTTCTTC
NA	TRBV6-1	TRBJ1-5	NA	CASSEGRRNQPQHF	TGTGCCAGCAGTGAGGGCAGACGCAATCAGCCCCAGCATTTT
NA	TRBV7-9	TRBJ2-2	NA	CASSLRRTPVELFF	TGTGCCAGCAGCTTGAGGCGAACACCGGTCGAGCTGTTTTTT
NA	TRBV6-5	TRBJ2-3	TRBD1	CASRRPGQGGDTQYF	TGTGCCAGCCGTAGACCGGGACAGGGTGGAGATACGCAGTATTTT
NA	TRBV25-1	TRBJ2-5	NA	CASSEIGRVQETQYF	TGTGCCAGCAGTGAAATCGGCAGGGTCCAAGAGACCCAGTACTTC
few	TRBV6-2/TRBV6-3	TRBJ2-2	TRBD2	CASSPSGSGELFF	TGTGCCAGCAGCCCCAGCGGGAGCGGGGAGCTGTTTTTT
once	TRBV7-6	TRBJ1-2	NA	CASSLEAQGGYTF	TGTGCCAGCAGCTTAGAAGCCCAGGGTGGCTACACCTTC